The sequence of this T cell receptor beta chain was determined in a study of blood T cell repertoires in COVID-19. Turning to the study itself: The United States, Italy and Spain supplied acute and convalescent COVID-19 samples.

V dropped 4 bases and J dropped 3 bases, with 10 bases sitting between them. CDR3 size: 13 residues. Germline V gives CDR1 GTSNPN, CDR2 SVGIG (reference sequence). TCRdb keeps only in-frame clones here, not all; method: immunoSEQ multiplex PCR. In the table there are approximately 58,000 clones, roughly four fifths of which are singletons. The Seattle patients joined while their infection was active and were tracked longitudinally afterward. The clonotype originates from a man in his fifties or sixties with COVID-19, enrolled during active disease. The chain is built from TRBV30 and TRBJ2-4, with D uncertain. The sample consisted of peripheral blood. CDR3 sequence reads: CAWMFSSKNIQYF. DNA of the CDR3: TGTGCCTGGATGTTCTCCAGCAAAAACATTCAGTACTTC.